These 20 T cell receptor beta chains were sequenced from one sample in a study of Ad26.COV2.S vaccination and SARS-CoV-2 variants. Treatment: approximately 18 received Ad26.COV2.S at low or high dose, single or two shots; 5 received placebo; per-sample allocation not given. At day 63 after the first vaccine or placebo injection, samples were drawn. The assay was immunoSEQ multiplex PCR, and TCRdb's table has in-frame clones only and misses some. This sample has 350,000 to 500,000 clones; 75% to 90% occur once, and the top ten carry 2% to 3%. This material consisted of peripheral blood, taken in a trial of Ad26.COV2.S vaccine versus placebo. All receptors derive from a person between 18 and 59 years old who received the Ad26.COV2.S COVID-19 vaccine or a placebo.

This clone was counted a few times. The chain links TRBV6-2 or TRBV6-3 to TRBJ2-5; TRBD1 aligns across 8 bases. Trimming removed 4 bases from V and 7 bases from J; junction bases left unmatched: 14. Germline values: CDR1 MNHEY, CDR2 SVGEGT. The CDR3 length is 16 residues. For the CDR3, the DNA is TGTGCCAGCAGTTTTACCAGGGGGCGACGGGAATGGACCCAGTACTTC. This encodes CASSFTRGRREWTQYF.

The CDR3, as DNA: TGCGCCAGCAGCTTGGACGGACGCTATGGCTACACCTTC. This translates into CASSLDGRYGYTF. The chain employs TRBV5-1 and TRBJ1-2; D ambiguous. CDR3 size: 13 residues. From germline, CDR1 is SGHRS and CDR2 YFSETQ. V shed 0 bases and J shed 4 bases, with 7 bases lying between them.

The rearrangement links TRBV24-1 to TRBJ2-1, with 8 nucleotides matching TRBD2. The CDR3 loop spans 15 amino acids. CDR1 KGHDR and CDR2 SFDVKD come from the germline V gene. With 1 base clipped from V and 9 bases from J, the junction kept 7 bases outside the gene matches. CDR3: CATSDFVSGKVEQFF. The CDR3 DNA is TGTGCCACCAGTGATTTCGTTAGCGGGAAAGTTGAGCAGTTCTTC.

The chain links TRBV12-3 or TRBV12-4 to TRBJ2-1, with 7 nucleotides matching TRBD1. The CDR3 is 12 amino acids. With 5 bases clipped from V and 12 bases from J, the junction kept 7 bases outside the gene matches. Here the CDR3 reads CASSPPHRGQFF. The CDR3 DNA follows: TGTGCCAGCAGTCCGCCTCACAGGGGGCAGTTCTTC.

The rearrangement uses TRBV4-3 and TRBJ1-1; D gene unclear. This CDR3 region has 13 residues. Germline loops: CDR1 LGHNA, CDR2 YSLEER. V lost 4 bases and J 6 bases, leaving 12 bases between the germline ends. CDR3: CASSPVGIAEAFF. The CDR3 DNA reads TGCGCCAGCAGCCCGGTCGGAATTGCTGAAGCTTTCTTT.

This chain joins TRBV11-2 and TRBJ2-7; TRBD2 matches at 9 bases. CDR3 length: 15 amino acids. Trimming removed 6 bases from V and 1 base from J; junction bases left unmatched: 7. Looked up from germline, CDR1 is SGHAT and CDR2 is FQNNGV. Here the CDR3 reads CASSLGLAFSYEQYV. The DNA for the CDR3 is TGTGCCAGCAGTCTTGGACTAGCGTTTTCCTACGAGCAGTACGTC.

The CDR3 nucleotides read TGTGCCAGCTCACCACGGAGCTCCTATAATTCACCCCTCCACTTT. This sequence encodes CASSPRSSYNSPLHF. This rearrangement joins TRBV18 to TRBJ1-6; D remains ambiguous. Germline values: CDR1 KGHSH, CDR2 LQKENI. V lost 1 base to trimming and J lost 0 bases, with 4 bases between them. The CDR3 totals 15 residues.

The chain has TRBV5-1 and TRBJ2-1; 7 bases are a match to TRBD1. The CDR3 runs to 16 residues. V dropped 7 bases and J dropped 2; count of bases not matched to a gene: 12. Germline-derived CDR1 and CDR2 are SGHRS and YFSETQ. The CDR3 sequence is CASSLEEGAPYNEQFF. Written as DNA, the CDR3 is TGCGCCAGCTCTCTTGAAGAGGGGGCCCCCTACAATGAGCAGTTCTTC.

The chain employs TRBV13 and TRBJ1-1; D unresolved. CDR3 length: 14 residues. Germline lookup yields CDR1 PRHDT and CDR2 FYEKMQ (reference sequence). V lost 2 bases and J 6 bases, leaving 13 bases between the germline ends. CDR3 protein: CASSLNGEGAEAFF. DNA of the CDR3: TGTGCCAGCAGCTTAAATGGGGAAGGAGCTGAAGCTTTCTTT.

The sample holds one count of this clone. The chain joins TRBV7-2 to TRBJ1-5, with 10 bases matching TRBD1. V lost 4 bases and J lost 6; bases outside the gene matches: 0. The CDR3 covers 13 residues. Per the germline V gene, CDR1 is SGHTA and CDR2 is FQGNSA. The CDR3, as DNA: TGTGCCAGCAGCTGGGACAGGGGTCAGCCCCAGCATTTT. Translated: CASSWDRGQPQHF.

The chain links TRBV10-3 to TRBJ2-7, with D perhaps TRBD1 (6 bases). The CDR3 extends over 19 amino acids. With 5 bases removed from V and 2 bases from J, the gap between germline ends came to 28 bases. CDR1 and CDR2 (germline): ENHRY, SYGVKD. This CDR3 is CAISPLLKLTGTYPYEQYV. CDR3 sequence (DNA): TGTGCCATCAGTCCACTTCTTAAGCTGACAGGCACTTACCCCTACGAGCAGTACGTC.

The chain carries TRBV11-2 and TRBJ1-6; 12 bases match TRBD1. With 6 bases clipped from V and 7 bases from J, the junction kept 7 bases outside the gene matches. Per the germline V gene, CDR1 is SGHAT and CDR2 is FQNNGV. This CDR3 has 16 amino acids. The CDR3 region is CASRRGTGGWNSPLHF. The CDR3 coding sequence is TGTGCCAGCAGACGGGGGACAGGGGGCTGGAATTCACCCCTCCACTTT.

Written as DNA, the CDR3 is TGTGCCAGCAGCTTAGAAATGAACACTGAAGCTTTCTTT. This sequence encodes CASSLEMNTEAFF. V gene TRBV11-3 combines with J gene TRBJ1-1; D is undetermined. The CDR3 has 13 amino acids. The ends were cut back, 0 bases at V and 0 bases at J, with 2 bases in the middle. Germline lookup yields CDR1 SGHNT and CDR2 YENEEA. Looking up the rest from reference TRBV11-3 and TRBJ1-1 gives the full variable domain: EAGVVQSPRYKIIEKKQPVAFWCNPISGHNTLYWYLQNLGQGPELLIRYENEEAVDDSQLPKDRFSAERLKGVDSTLKIQPAELGDSAVYLCASSLEMNTEAFFGQGTRLTVV.

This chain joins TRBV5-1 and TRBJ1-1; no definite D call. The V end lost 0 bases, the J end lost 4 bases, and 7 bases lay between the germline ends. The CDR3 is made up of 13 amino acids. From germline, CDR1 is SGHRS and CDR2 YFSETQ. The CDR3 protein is CASSLGYGTEAFF. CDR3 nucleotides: TGCGCCAGCAGCTTGGGATATGGCACTGAAGCTTTCTTT. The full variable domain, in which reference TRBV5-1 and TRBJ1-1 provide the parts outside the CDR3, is KAGVTQTPRYLIKTRGQQVTLSCSPISGHRSVSWYQQTPGQGLQFLFEYFSETQRNKGNFPGRFSGRQFSNSRSEMNVSTLELGDSALYLCASSLGYGTEAFFGQGTRLTVV.

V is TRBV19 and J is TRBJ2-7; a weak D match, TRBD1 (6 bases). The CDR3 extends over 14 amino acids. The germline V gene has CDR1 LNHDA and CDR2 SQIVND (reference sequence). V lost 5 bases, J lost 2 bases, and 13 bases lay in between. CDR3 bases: TGTGCCAGTAGTCATCCCGGACAGACCTACGAGCAGTACTTC. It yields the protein CASSHPGQTYEQYF.

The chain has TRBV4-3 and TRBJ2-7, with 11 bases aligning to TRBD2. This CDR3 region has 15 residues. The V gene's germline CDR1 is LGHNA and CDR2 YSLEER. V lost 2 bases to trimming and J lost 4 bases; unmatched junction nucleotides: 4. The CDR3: CASSQRLAGSYEQYF. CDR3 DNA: TGCGCCAGCAGCCAAAGACTAGCGGGGTCATACGAGCAGTACTTC.

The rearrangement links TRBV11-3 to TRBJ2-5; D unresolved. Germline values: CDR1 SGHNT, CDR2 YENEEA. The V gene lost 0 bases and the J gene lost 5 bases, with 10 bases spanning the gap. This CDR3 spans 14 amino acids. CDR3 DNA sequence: TGTGCCAGCAGCTTAGAGGTCCAGTCTGAGACCCAGTACTTC. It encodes CASSLEVQSETQYF.

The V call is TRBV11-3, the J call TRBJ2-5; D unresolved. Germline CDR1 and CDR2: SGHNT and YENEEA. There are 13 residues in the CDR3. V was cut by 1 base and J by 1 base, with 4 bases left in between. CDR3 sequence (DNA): TGTGCCAGCAGCTTAGGGTTCCAAGAGACCCAGTACTTC. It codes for CASSLGFQETQYF.

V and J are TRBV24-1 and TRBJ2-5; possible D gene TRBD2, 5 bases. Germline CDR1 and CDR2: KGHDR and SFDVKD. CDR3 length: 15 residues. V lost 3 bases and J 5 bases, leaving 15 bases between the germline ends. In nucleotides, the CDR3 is TGTGCCACCAGTGATCACCCGACCGGGGTGGAGACCCAGTACTTC. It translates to CATSDHPTGVETQYF.

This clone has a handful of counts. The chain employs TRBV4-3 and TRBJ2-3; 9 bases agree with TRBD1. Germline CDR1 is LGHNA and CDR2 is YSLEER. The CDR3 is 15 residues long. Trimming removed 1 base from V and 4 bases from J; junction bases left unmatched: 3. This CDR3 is CASSQGGTGPDTQYF. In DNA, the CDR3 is TGCGCCAGCAGCCAAGGGGGGACAGGGCCAGATACGCAGTATTTT.